This T cell receptor (beta chain) was found in a study of early T cells in non-severe SARS-CoV-2 infection. About the research overall: Alpha and beta chains were unpaired, from unsorted whole-blood bulk RNA. Whole-study findings and limits: Missing private and CD4 specificities, VDJdb matching favored anti-spike CD8 responses.

Unique molecular identifiers tagged individual cDNA molecules. TCRdb fed the 5' RACE reads into MiXCR, producing one record per CDR3 protein. The table records approximately 90,000 distinct CDR3 sequences, about 12% of them present only once. Per the germline V gene, CDR1 is GTSNPN and CDR2 is SVGIG (reference sequence). J was trimmed by 4 bases and V by 2 bases; bases with no gene match: 6. The CDR3 has 15 residues. In this sample, this clonotype turned up many times. The antigen is unknown. This chain uses TRBV30 with TRBJ2-1, with 9 bases matching TRBD2. The sequencing here drew on whole blood, taken at baseline. This clonotype originated in an adult who was a healthcare worker with PCR-confirmed SARS-CoV-2 infection or an uninfected control (not recorded which). The CDR3 loop reads CAWSYSGGRYNEQFF. CDR3 sequence (DNA): TGTGCCTGGAGTTATAGCGGGGGCAGATACAATGAGCAGTTCTTC. The entire variable domain, with the rest obtained from reference TRBV30 and TRBJ2-1, is as follows: SQTIHQWPATLVQPVGSPLSLECTVEGTSNPNLYWYRQAAGRGLQLLFYSVGIGQISSEVPQNLSASRPQDRQFILSSKKLLLSDSGFYLCAWSYSGGRYNEQFFGPGTRLTVL.